Each of the 32 T cell receptor beta chains below was sequenced from the same sample in a study of control samples from healthy donors and cancer patients. Clones were read by immunoSEQ multiplex PCR, and TCRdb kept only the in-frame ones, dropping some. The profile shows more than 85,000 clones, roughly four fifths of them singletons. The sample consisted of blood. The receptors come from a woman between 50 and 59 years old in good health.

This clone appeared a single time. The rearrangement uses TRBV11-3 and TRBJ2-7; TRBD2 matches at 11 bases. From germline, CDR1 is SGHNT and CDR2 YENEEA. The trim removed 5 bases at V and 1 base at J, leaving 7 bases unmatched. The CDR3 is 16 residues long. The DNA of the CDR3 is TGTGCCAGCAGCACTTCGACTAGCGGGAAATCCTACGAGCAGTACTTC. Encoded protein: CASSTSTSGKSYEQYF.

This clone showed up just a few times. The chain joins TRBV4-3 to TRBJ2-6; either TRBD1 or TRBD2 may fit D (6 bases each). Germline values: CDR1 LGHNA, CDR2 YSLEER. Trimming left V 0 bases short and J 0 bases short, with 9 bases between. CDR3 size: 17 residues. This CDR3 is CASSQEGGLSGANVLTF. CDR3 DNA: TGCGCCAGCAGCCAAGAGGGGGGCCTCTCTGGGGCCAACGTCCTGACTTTC.

The chain joins TRBV2 to TRBJ1-4; 11 positions agree with TRBD1. V gave up 4 bases and J gave up 8 bases; unmatched junction bases: 3. CDR1 is SNHLY and CDR2 is FYNNEI in the germline V gene. CDR3 length equals 14 residues. CDR3 loop: CASSVGTGGEKLFF. The CDR3 bases are TGTGCCAGCAGTGTTGGGACAGGGGGGGAAAAACTGTTTTTT.

There are a few counts of this clone. The chain carries TRBV15 and TRBJ2-3; 7 bases line up with TRBD2. V lost 4 bases, J lost 7 bases, and 5 bases stayed unmatched. The CDR3 loop spans 13 amino acids. Germline V gene sequence: CDR1 LNHNV, CDR2 YYDKDF (reference sequence). The CDR3 bases are TGTGCCACCAGCACTCTGGGGGGGTATACGCAGTATTTT. This encodes CATSTLGGYTQYF.

This chain connects TRBV7-9 to TRBJ2-3; 8 nucleotides agree with TRBD2. CDR1 is SEHNR and CDR2 is FQNEAQ in the germline V gene (reference sequence). The junction had 11 bases not matched to a gene; V was cut back by 3 bases and J by 6 bases. This CDR3 has 16 residues. CDR3 DNA sequence: TGTGCCAGCAGCTTCGGTAGCGGGGATCATATGGATACGCAGTATTTT. This encodes CASSFGSGDHMDTQYF. Using reference TRBV7-9 and TRBJ2-3 for the parts outside the CDR3, the full variable domain is DTGVSQNPRHKITKRGQNVTFRCDPISEHNRLYWYRQTLGQGPEFLTYFQNEAQLEKSRLLSDRFSAERPKGSFSTLEIQRTEQGDSAMYLCASSFGSGDHMDTQYFGPGTRLTVL.

The chain joins TRBV10-3 to TRBJ1-1, with 11 nucleotides matching TRBD1. CDR1 is ENHRY, CDR2 SYGVKD, per germline. This CDR3 contains 17 residues. V lost 1 base to trimming and J lost 3 bases; unmatched junction nucleotides: 7. The CDR3 loop reads CAISEFGQGARDTEAFF. CDR3 DNA: TGTGCCATCAGTGAGTTCGGACAGGGGGCGCGGGACACTGAAGCTTTCTTT.

This clone was observed once. The V call is TRBV7-9, the J call TRBJ2-7; D gene uncertain. Germline CDR1 and CDR2: SEHNR and FQNEAQ (reference sequence). Trimming removed 0 bases at V and 6 bases at J, with 6 bases between. The CDR3 covers 12 residues. This CDR3 is CASSLAGLEQYF. CDR3 in DNA: TGTGCCAGCAGCTTAGCGGGCCTCGAGCAGTACTTC.

V is TRBV2 and J is TRBJ1-5, with a possible D match to TRBD1 (6 bases). The CDR3 totals 14 residues. V was clipped by 4 bases and J by 4 bases, with 11 bases between them. Germline values: CDR1 SNHLY, CDR2 FYNNEI. CDR3 amino acids: CASSVGGRNQPQHF. DNA of the CDR3: TGTGCCAGCAGTGTAGGGGGGAGGAATCAGCCCCAGCATTTT.

This chain uses TRBV5-1 with TRBJ2-2; perhaps D is TRBD1 or TRBD2 (5 bases each). Deletions cut 4 bases from V and 6 bases from J, with 16 bases between. Germline assignment: CDR1 SGHRS and CDR2 YFSETQ. CDR3 length: 15 residues. The CDR3 coding sequence is TGCGCCAGCAGCCCGGTGGCAGGGACCGCCGGGGAGCTGTTTTTT. It is translated as CASSPVAGTAGELFF. Full variable domain (outside the CDR3, taken from reference TRBV5-1 and TRBJ2-2): KAGVTQTPRYLIKTRGQQVTLSCSPISGHRSVSWYQQTPGQGLQFLFEYFSETQRNKGNFPGRFSGRQFSNSRSEMNVSTLELGDSALYLCASSPVAGTAGELFFGEGSRLTVL.

The V and J genes are TRBV9 and TRBJ1-3, with 8 bases aligning to TRBD1. This CDR3 is built from 18 residues. J gave up 0 bases and V 4 bases, and 12 bases lay outside the gene matches. CDR1 is SGDLS and CDR2 is YYNGEE in the germline V gene. CDR3 in DNA: TGTGCCAGCAGCCTATCCAGACAGGGGCCTAACTCTGGAAACACCATATATTTT. The encoded protein is CASSLSRQGPNSGNTIYF.

The V and J genes are TRBV11-3 and TRBJ2-7; 9 nucleotides match TRBD2. The CDR3 has 16 residues. Germline lookup yields CDR1 SGHNT and CDR2 YENEEA. V shed 3 bases, J shed 6 bases, and the junction held 12 bases outside the gene matches. The CDR3 loop is CASSFDGTSGFFEQYF. The CDR3 DNA reads as TGTGCCAGCAGCTTCGACGGAACTAGCGGGTTCTTCGAGCAGTACTTC.

The chain combines TRBV4-3 with TRBJ2-1; TRBD2 matches at 10 bases. The germline CDR1 and CDR2 sequences are LGHNA and YSLEER. The CDR3 is 15 residues long. V dropped 5 bases and J dropped 4; count of bases not matched to a gene: 5. This chain's CDR3 is CASSDSGGRYNEQFF. The CDR3 bases are TGCGCCAGCAGCGATAGCGGGGGGAGATACAATGAGCAGTTCTTC.

This clone was observed a handful of times. The chain recombines TRBV28 with TRBJ1-2; D remains ambiguous. The CDR3 consists of 14 residues. Germline V lookup: CDR1 MDHEN, CDR2 SYDVKM. The V gene lost 4 bases and the J gene lost 7 bases, with 16 bases spanning the gap. The CDR3 here is CASSSGGLPGGYTF. The DNA for the CDR3 is TGTGCCAGCAGTTCAGGTGGACTACCGGGTGGCTACACCTTC.

The chain uses TRBV3-1 (or the pseudogene TRBV3-2) and TRBJ1-4; 7 bases map to TRBD1. The CDR3 is made up of 15 amino acids. The J segment lost 8 bases and the V segment lost 1 base, leaving 7 bases of the junction unmatched. Germline CDR1 is LGHDT and CDR2 is YNNKEL (reference sequence). DNA for the CDR3: TGTGCCAGCAGCCAAGCGACAGGGATGAACGAAAAACTGTTTTTT. Amino acid sequence: CASSQATGMNEKLFF.

This clone was recorded once. The genes are TRBV4-1 and TRBJ2-2; D unclear. This CDR3 is 17 amino acids long. V was cut by 4 bases and J by 0 bases, with 15 bases left in between. Per the germline V gene, CDR1 is MGHRA and CDR2 is YSYEKL. The CDR3 DNA sequence: TGCGCCAGCAGCCGCAAGCTACCAGGACCGAACACCGGGGAGCTGTTTTTT. It is translated as CASSRKLPGPNTGELFF.

This clone was picked up one time. The chain couples TRBV28 to TRBJ2-1, with TRBD1 matching over 8 bases. There are 14 residues in the CDR3. Trimming at V came to 3 bases and at J to 5 bases, leaving 3 bases not matched to a gene. The germline gives CDR1 MDHEN, CDR2 SYDVKM. The CDR3 DNA reads TGTGCCAGCAGTTTCCGGGACAGGAACAATGAGCAGTTCTTC. It encodes CASSFRDRNNEQFF.

The chain links TRBV7-3 to TRBJ2-2; D is possibly TRBD2 (6 bases). The CDR3 consists of 14 residues. V was cut by 6 bases and J by 5 bases, with 13 bases left in between. In germline, CDR1 is SGHTA, CDR2 FQGTGA. This chain's CDR3 is CASRGGDRTGELFF. The CDR3 DNA follows: TGTGCCAGCAGGGGCGGGGATCGGACCGGGGAGCTGTTTTTT.

This chain links TRBV18 with TRBJ1-1; TRBD1 matches 10 bases. The CDR3 has 15 residues. Germline V lookup: CDR1 KGHSH, CDR2 LQKENI. V lost 3 bases to trimming and J lost 1 base; unmatched junction nucleotides: 2. In DNA form, the CDR3 reads TGTGCCAGCTCACCGGGACAGGGGCCGAACACTGAAGCTTTCTTT. Its translation: CASSPGQGPNTEAFF.

The chain links TRBV19 to TRBJ1-2; D is possibly TRBD1 (6 bases). V lost 5 bases and J 1 base, leaving 23 bases between the germline ends. Germline CDR1 reads LNHDA; CDR2 reads SQIVND (reference sequence). CDR3 length equals 18 residues. The CDR3 sequence: CASSFTAADRRSNYGYTF. For the CDR3, the DNA is TGTGCCAGTAGTTTTACCGCAGCTGACAGGAGAAGTAACTATGGCTACACCTTC.

The rearrangement links TRBV30 to TRBJ1-5, with TRBD1 identical over 9 bases. Germline CDR1 GTSNPN, CDR2 SVGIG (reference sequence). This CDR3 region has 14 residues. V gave up 3 bases and J gave up 3 bases; unmatched junction bases: 3. CDR3 sequence (DNA): TGTGCCTGGAGGACAGGGGGGAACAATCAGCCCCAGCATTTT. Amino acids: CAWRTGGNNQPQHF.

V usage is TRBV5-1 and J usage is TRBJ2-7, with 10 bases matching TRBD2. The germline V gene encodes CDR1 SGHRS and CDR2 YFSETQ. The CDR3 is 14 amino acids. Trimming cost V 4 bases and J 6 bases; bases outside gene matches: 7. The CDR3 nucleotides are TGCGCCAGCAGCACTAGCGGGGACCGGGTCGAGCAGTACTTC. It translates to CASSTSGDRVEQYF.

The chain links TRBV5-6 to TRBJ1-1; D is undetermined. CDR1 SGHDT and CDR2 YYEEEE come from the germline V gene. The CDR3 extends over 11 amino acids. V shed 5 bases and J shed 4 bases, with 6 bases lying between them. The CDR3 bases are TGTGCCAGCAGTTCATCCACTGAAGCTTTCTTT. As protein: CASSSSTEAFF.

The V gene is TRBV3-1 (or the pseudogene TRBV3-2), the J gene TRBJ2-3, with 10 bases fitting TRBD2. CDR1 LGHDT and CDR2 YNNKEL come from the germline V gene (reference sequence). Germline trimming cut 1 base from V and 3 bases from J; bases unmatched to any gene: 10. CDR3 length: 18 residues. This chain's CDR3 is CASSQVTAGGRTTDTQYF. The DNA of the CDR3 is TGTGCCAGCAGCCAAGTCACAGCGGGAGGGCGGACTACAGATACGCAGTATTTT.

The chain uses TRBV5-6 and TRBJ2-6; perhaps TRBD1 as D (5 bases). The CDR3 is 18 residues long. Germline assignment: CDR1 SGHDT and CDR2 YYEEEE. Trimming removed 4 bases at V and 0 bases at J, with 17 bases between. In DNA, the CDR3 is TGTGCCAGCAGCCTGGACACCGAACGGATCTCTGGGGCCAACGTCCTGACTTTC. Translation gives CASSLDTERISGANVLTF.

The chain is built from TRBV5-1 and TRBJ2-1; TRBD1 agrees at 8 bases. The germline CDR1 and CDR2 sequences are SGHRS and YFSETQ. The CDR3 is made up of 16 amino acids. Trimming at V came to 1 base and at J to 3 bases, leaving 6 bases not matched to a gene. CDR3 loop: CASSLRTGSNYNEQFF. Here the CDR3 DNA reads TGCGCCAGCAGCTTGAGGACAGGGTCGAACTACAATGAGCAGTTCTTC.

V and J are TRBV3-1 (or the pseudogene TRBV3-2) and TRBJ2-7, with D possibly TRBD1 on 5 matching bases. In germline, CDR1 is LGHDT, CDR2 YNNKEL (reference sequence). This CDR3 has 17 residues. Trimming shortened V by 4 bases and J by 2 bases, and 21 bases separated the two germline ends. The CDR3 protein is CASSPLIVRDSTYEQYF. Written as DNA, the CDR3 is TGTGCCAGCAGCCCATTAATCGTTCGAGACAGCACCTACGAGCAGTACTTC.

This clone was detected only once. J is TRBJ2-5 and V is TRBV5-1; tentative D call: TRBD2 (6 bases). V was clipped by 4 bases and J by 5 bases, with 18 bases between them. The germline gives CDR1 SGHRS, CDR2 YFSETQ. The CDR3 extends over 15 amino acids. Here the CDR3 DNA reads TGCGCCAGCAGCCTACTAGGATCTGGAGGGGAGACCCAGTACTTC. Its translation is CASSLLGSGGETQYF.

The chain combines TRBV12-5 with TRBJ2-3; 7 positions agree with TRBD1. J lost 1 base, V lost 0 bases, and 7 bases had no gene match. This CDR3 has 17 amino acids. Germline assignment: CDR1 LGHNT and CDR2 FRNRAP. CDR3 region: CASGLVRGRGGTDTQYF. CDR3 DNA: TGTGCTAGTGGTTTGGTTAGGGGGCGTGGGGGCACAGATACGCAGTATTTT.

The chain couples TRBV5-6 to TRBJ2-1; TRBD1 is a possible D gene (5 bases). Germline V gene lookup returns CDR1 SGHDT and CDR2 YYEEEE. Trimming cost V 1 base and J 8 bases, with 19 bases left between them. This CDR3 spans 16 amino acids. This CDR3 is CASSLFPGPHFYEQFF. The CDR3 nucleotides are TGTGCCAGCAGCTTGTTTCCAGGGCCCCATTTTTATGAGCAGTTCTTC.

V usage is TRBV2 and J usage is TRBJ1-1; D might be TRBD1 (5 bases). Trimming left V 3 bases short and J 2 bases short, with 10 bases between. Germline CDR1 SNHLY, CDR2 FYNNEI. The CDR3 length is 14 residues. CDR3 residues: CASSDLTGNTEAFF. The CDR3 DNA is TGTGCCAGCAGTGATCTAACAGGCAACACTGAAGCTTTCTTT.

The CDR3 sequence: CASSSFWGSLNEQFF. The CDR3 DNA is TGTGCCAGCAGTTCCTTCTGGGGGTCCCTCAATGAGCAGTTCTTC. This chain uses TRBV27 with TRBJ2-1, with D perhaps being TRBD1 or TRBD2 (5 bases each). CDR3 length equals 15 residues. Deletions cut 4 bases from V and 6 bases from J, with 16 bases between. The V gene's germline CDR1 is MNHEY and CDR2 SMNVEV (reference sequence).

The chain uses TRBV7-9 and TRBJ2-3, with D tentatively TRBD1 or TRBD2 (6 bases each). Germline assignment: CDR1 SEHNR and CDR2 FQNEAQ (reference sequence). The CDR3 extends over 15 amino acids. The V end lost 3 bases, the J end lost 6 bases, and 16 bases lay between the germline ends. The CDR3 sequence: CASSFLSGAPDTQYF. The DNA of the CDR3 is TGTGCCAGCAGCTTCCTCTCGGGGGCCCCGGATACGCAGTATTTT.